The 10 T cell receptor beta chains given below trace back to one sample, sequenced in a study of T cell responses to AZD1222 COVID-19 vaccine. TCRdb's copy holds only in-frame clones and misses some; the assay was immunoSEQ multiplex PCR. This repertoire shows 150,000 to 200,000 clones, 85% to 95% found once; its top ten account for 4.4%. Sequencing used peripheral blood, obtained on day 0 of AZD1222 vaccination. These receptors were collected from an adult in good health.

This chain connects TRBV6-5 to TRBJ2-7, with 7 bases identical to TRBD1. The CDR3 runs 16 residues. V was clipped by 0 bases and J by 5 bases; unmatched bases: 10. The V gene's germline CDR1 is MNHEY and CDR2 SVGAGI. For the CDR3, the DNA is TGTGCCAGCAGTTACTCGAGGACAGGAGGCTTCAACGAGCAGTACTTC. Amino acid sequence: CASSYSRTGGFNEQYF.

V gene TRBV9 combines with J gene TRBJ2-1; D unclear. The V end was cut by 7 bases, the J end by 4 bases, with 6 bases between. Germline CDR1 reads SGDLS; CDR2 reads YYNGEE. CDR3 size: 11 residues. The CDR3 DNA follows: TGTGCCAGCGGGTTGTACAATGAGCAGTTCTTC. Protein: CASGLYNEQFF.

The chain joins TRBV30 to TRBJ2-7; 10 bases align to TRBD1. Germline values: CDR1 GTSNPN, CDR2 SVGIG (reference sequence). The CDR3 length is 15 residues. After removal of 4 bases from V and 1 base from J, the junction contained 7 bases not matched to a gene. Here the CDR3 reads CAWMKPGQGSYEQYF. CDR3 in DNA: TGTGCCTGGATGAAGCCGGGACAGGGGTCCTACGAGCAGTACTTC.

The count of this clone is one. The chain couples TRBV2 to TRBJ1-4, with 8 nucleotides matching TRBD1. V was pared by 6 bases and J by 7 bases, with 7 bases of the junction left unmatched. The CDR3 has 14 residues. Germline V CDR1 and CDR2: SNHLY, FYNNEI. CDR3 in amino acids: CASSGQGGGEKLFF. DNA of the CDR3: TGTGCCAGCAGCGGACAGGGCGGCGGTGAAAAACTGTTTTTT.

With regard to this clone: Just one base apart from a much larger clone, this may be a read error. This sample includes further DNA sequences coding for the same CDR3. The rearrangement uses TRBV5-1 and TRBJ1-6; no clear D gene. The CDR3 contains 15 residues. The V and J ends lost 0 bases and 1 base respectively, with 5 bases between them. Germline CDR1 is SGHRS and CDR2 is YFSETQ. The CDR3 DNA reads as TGCGCCAGCAGCTTGGCCGGGTCCTATAATTCACCCCTCCACTTT. Its protein is CASSLAGSYNSPLHF. Full variable domain (missing parts from reference TRBV5-1 and TRBJ1-6): KAGVTQTPRYLIKTRGQQVTLSCSPISGHRSVSWYQQTPGQGLQFLFEYFSETQRNKGNFPGRFSGRQFSNSRSEMNVSTLELGDSALYLCASSLAGSYNSPLHFGNGTRLTVT.

This clone showed up just once. V gene TRBV27 combines with J gene TRBJ2-1; TRBD2 matches 11 bases. Germline V gene lookup returns CDR1 MNHEY and CDR2 SMNVEV (reference sequence). The CDR3 length is 15 residues. Losses at the gene ends were 2 bases for V and 5 bases for J; bases not matched to a gene: 2. CDR3 sequence reads: CASSLGLAGDNEQFF. CDR3 nucleotide sequence: TGTGCCAGCAGTTTAGGACTAGCGGGTGACAATGAGCAGTTCTTC.

The gene calls are TRBV5-5 and TRBJ1-4, with a tentative D call TRBD1 (6 bases). Germline values: CDR1 SGHKS, CDR2 YYEKEE (reference sequence). The CDR3 consists of 14 residues. Between the trimmed V and J ends, which lost 4 bases and 4 bases, there was a span of 11 bases. The CDR3 here is CASSMGRGNEKLFF. The CDR3 nucleotides read TGTGCCAGCAGCATGGGCAGGGGTAATGAAAAACTGTTTTTT. The full variable domain, completed using reference TRBV5-5 and TRBJ1-4, is DAGVTQSPTHLIKTRGQQVTLRCSPISGHKSVSWYQQVLGQGPQFIFQYYEKEERGRGNFPDRFSARQFPNYSSELNVNALLLGDSALYLCASSMGRGNEKLFFGSGTQLSVL.

The DNA for the CDR3 is TGTGCCAGCAGTTTTACTGGCAATCAGCCCCAGCATTTT. This codes for CASSFTGNQPQHF. The chain has TRBV12-3 or TRBV12-4 and TRBJ1-5; D gene uncertain. CDR3 size: 13 residues. Trimming shortened V by 3 bases and J by 2 bases, and 5 bases separated the two germline ends.

V and J are TRBV28 and TRBJ2-3, with 8 bases matching TRBD2. The CDR3 runs to 16 residues. CDR1 and CDR2 from the germline V gene are MDHEN and SYDVKM. The V gene end was trimmed by 9 bases and the J gene end by 0 bases; junction bases not matched to a gene: 11. The CDR3 sequence: CASTSPSGPSTDTQYF. The CDR3 coding sequence is TGTGCCAGTACTTCCCCTAGCGGGCCAAGCACAGATACGCAGTATTTT.

This chain links TRBV19 with TRBJ2-2; 9 nucleotides line up with TRBD2. The CDR3 runs 15 residues. CDR1 LNHDA and CDR2 SQIVND come from the germline V gene (reference sequence). V shed 6 bases and J 5 bases; nucleotides not matched to a gene: 7. CDR3 bases: TGTGCCAGTAGATTAGCGGGAGAGGGGACCGGGGAGCTGTTTTTT. Translation gives CASRLAGEGTGELFF.